This T cell receptor (beta chain) was sequenced during a study of T cells in localized non-small cell lung cancer. Study-level results: Adjacent lung tissue had a median around 50 of the top 100 clones found in the tumor.

Trimming took 6 bases from V and 1 from J, leaving 10 bases between them. Germline V lookup: CDR1 SNHLY, CDR2 FYNNEI. This CDR3 is built from 14 residues. Here immunoSEQ multiplex PCR was the method, and the copy in TCRdb shows in-frame clones only, minus some. The table lists about 82,000 clones, over 70% of them singletons, with about 19% in the top ten. Comment on this clone: The antigen remains unidentified.

Sequencing was performed on PBMCs, taken before any cancer treatment. This clonotype was sampled from a man aged 40 to 70 with stage II squamous cell lung carcinoma. This chain joins TRBV2 and TRBJ1-5; tentative D call: TRBD1 (5 bases). CDR3 sequence (DNA): TGTGCCAGCAGCGCACAGGTGAGCAATCAGCCCCAGCATTTT. Protein sequence: CASSAQVSNQPQHF.